This TCR beta chain came from a study of T-cell memory formation after mild COVID-19 (dated by TCRdb to the early 2020s). For the wider study: Most TCR sequence clusters were specific to one of the two donors. In a couple of donors, T-cell clones that expanded and contracted after mild COVID-19 were tracked by sequencing TCRalpha and TCRbeta repertoires over time. The cohort was made up of two young adult volunteers, one female and one male, who were previously healthy. Overall study outcomes, separate from this receptor: Some responding clones were detected in pre-infection memory, which suggested that pre-existing cross-reactive memory T cells had joined the SARS-CoV-2 response. SARS-CoV-2 specificity of the second-wave clones peaking on day 37 was not confirmed. The study covered only a couple of mild cases, and larger cohorts including severe cases with pre-infection samples were considered necessary. Contracting CD4+ clones were located mainly in the CM and EM memory subsets, whereas CD8+ clones were found to be enriched in EMRA. Balanced CD4/CD8 phenotypes were observed for clones contracting from day 15 to 85, whereas a bias towards CD4+ was observed for a second wave of clones expanding from day 15 to 37.

The CDR3 contains 15 residues, cysteine and phenylalanine counted. Here the CDR3 DNA is all that survives: 45 bases in frame from base 1. Relative to germline, V is missing 4 bases and J is missing 4 bases, with 8 bases of the junction outside any gene match. Taken from the germline V gene, the CDR1 and CDR2 loops are MGHRA and YSYEKL. The sequencer listed for this sample is Illumina NovaSeq 6000. TCRalpha and TCRbeta cDNA libraries were constructed by 5'RACE with constant-segment primers, with sample barcodes and unique molecular identifiers being introduced. Trizol reagent was used to extract RNA from every sample. Amplification of the libraries took two PCR steps, and the second step added a second sample barcode plus Illumina TruSeq adapters. Libraries were sequenced on an Illumina NovaSeq with 2 x 150 bp paired-end reads. Per the original workflow: Demultiplexing of reads and collapsing into UMI-guided consensus sequences were performed with migec v1.2.7. Using mixcr v2.1.11, UMI consensuses were aligned to TRA and TRB V and J templates and then assembled into clonotypes. A clonotype was counted as expanded or contracted only when both edgeR and NoisET called the clonotype significant, with the noise models trained on biological replicates. For edgeR calls, a false discovery rate-adjusted p below 0.01 and a log2 fold-change threshold of 1 were applied. As an exploratory analysis of dynamics, max-normalized trajectories of the 1000 most abundant clonotypes were examined by PCA with hierarchical clustering. Separately sequenced CD4+ and CD8+ repertoires were used to assign the CD4 or CD8 phenotype of responding clones. TCRdb cleaned the public reads at Q25 with fastp, built clones with MiXCR and kept in-frame beta chains. Every CDR3 protein is listed once, alongside the most common genes and DNA of its rows. The V and J calls follow TCRdb's processing rather than the paper's. The sample table holds some 440,000 distinct CDR3 sequences, of which about 23% were seen once. Around an eighth of the sample rests with the top ten.

PBMCs were isolated by Ficoll-Paque density gradient centrifugation. On this clonotype: There is no known antigen for this receptor. No quality values exist for individual bases; no much larger clone is one base distant.

The receptor chain draws on TRBV4-1 and TRBJ2-7, and 9 junction bases match TRBD1. The receptor comes from an adult woman who had mild COVID-19 (a few samples of this study predate the infection). The sample titles of this study are shuffled in the database, so cell type and time point are left out; the donor was told from shared clones. The source material was PBMCs or a T cell subset sorted from them (not recorded which). The DNA sequence is TGCGCCAGCAGCCCAGTGACAGGGGGGAAATACGAGCAGTACTTC. This gives the protein CASSPVTGGKYEQYF.